A single sample gave rise to the 21 T cell receptor beta chains below, sequenced in a study of cytomegalovirus exposure and HLA in healthy donors. Here immunoSEQ multiplex PCR was the method, and the copy in TCRdb shows in-frame clones only, minus some. There are 150,000 to 200,000 clones in the sample; roughly 91% occur only once, and about 9.4% lies in the top ten. The sequenced sample was PBMCs. The receptor source for this set is a woman aged 18-29 years in good health and CMV-seropositive.

The J gene is TRBJ1-1, the V gene TRBV30; D is possibly TRBD1 (5 bases). This CDR3 is 11 amino acids long. Germline V gene lookup returns CDR1 GTSNPN and CDR2 SVGIG (reference sequence). With 3 bases removed from V and 10 bases from J, the gap between germline ends came to 12 bases. The CDR3 reads CAWRSTGGAFF. The CDR3 DNA follows: TGTGCCTGGAGGTCTACGGGGGGAGCTTTCTTT.

This chain links TRBV5-5 with TRBJ2-5, with a weak D call TRBD2 (6 bases). The germline V and J ends were trimmed by 2 bases and 1 base, with 18 bases remaining between them. This CDR3 has 17 residues. Germline V gives CDR1 SGHKS, CDR2 YYEKEE (reference sequence). DNA of the CDR3: TGTGCCAGCAGCTTTTTTCACGGGAGCGGAGCCCAAGAGACCCAGTACTTC. This translates into CASSFFHGSGAQETQYF.

This chain uses TRBV19 with TRBJ1-2; D uncertain. The CDR3 consists of 12 residues. Per the germline V gene, CDR1 is LNHDA and CDR2 is SQIVND (reference sequence). Between the trimmed V and J ends, which lost 6 bases and 6 bases, there was a span of 11 bases. CDR3 residues: CASRYGGDGYTF. DNA for the CDR3: TGTGCCAGTAGGTACGGAGGCGATGGCTACACCTTC.

CDR3 in DNA: TGTGCCAGCAGCCCCAACAGGAGAAGCACAGATACGCAGTATTTT. Protein sequence: CASSPNRRSTDTQYF. The J gene is TRBJ2-3, the V gene TRBV11-2, with a tentative D call TRBD1 (5 bases). The V gene lost 5 bases and the J gene lost 0 bases, with 12 bases spanning the gap. The CDR3 totals 15 residues. Looked up from germline, CDR1 is SGHAT and CDR2 is FQNNGV. The complete variable domain, with remaining parts taken from reference TRBV11-2 and TRBJ2-3, reads EAGVAQSPRYKIIEKRQSVAFWCNPISGHATLYWYQQILGQGPKLLIQFQNNGVVDDSQLPKDRFSAERLKGVDSTLKIQPAKLEDSAVYLCASSPNRRSTDTQYFGPGTRLTVL.

This rearrangement joins TRBV19 to TRBJ1-1; D is undetermined. The CDR3 consists of 14 residues. CDR1 LNHDA and CDR2 SQIVND come from the germline V gene (reference sequence). Trimming removed 2 bases at V and 0 bases at J, with 7 bases between. As DNA, the CDR3 is TGTGCCAGTAGTATAACTTTCATGAACACTGAAGCTTTCTTT. Its translation: CASSITFMNTEAFF.

CDR3 coding DNA: TGTGCCAGCAGTGAAGACAGGGGGCCTCAAGAGACCCAGTACTTC. Its translation is CASSEDRGPQETQYF. The chain uses TRBV6-1 and TRBJ2-5, with TRBD1 identical over 9 bases. This CDR3 contains 15 residues. V shed 1 base and J 2 bases; nucleotides not matched to a gene: 2. The germline V gene has CDR1 MNHNS and CDR2 SASEGT.

The genes are TRBV10-2 and TRBJ1-5; D is ambiguous. V was clipped by 4 bases and J by 7 bases, with 11 bases between them. Per germline, CDR1 WSHSY and CDR2 SAAADI. This CDR3 region has 13 residues. The CDR3 sequence: CASSAGGSQPQHF. CDR3 nucleotides: TGCGCCAGCAGTGCAGGCGGGTCACAGCCCCAGCATTTT.

This chain links TRBV4-1 with TRBJ2-7; 8 nucleotides line up with TRBD2. Germline assignment: CDR1 MGHRA and CDR2 YSYEKL. The CDR3 spans 15 residues. The trim removed 0 bases at V and 6 bases at J, leaving 7 bases unmatched. CDR3 sequence (DNA): TGCGCCAGCAGCCAAGATCGGCTAGCGGGTTCCGAGCAGTACTTC. Translating gives CASSQDRLAGSEQYF.

The chain joins TRBV28 to TRBJ1-2; TRBD1 agrees at 9 bases. V lost 2 bases, J lost 6 bases, and 7 bases stayed unmatched. CDR3 length: 15 residues. Germline CDR1 MDHEN, CDR2 SYDVKM. CDR3 protein: CASSLEFDRGDGYTF. Here the CDR3 DNA reads TGTGCCAGCAGTTTAGAATTCGACAGGGGGGATGGCTACACCTTC.

The rearrangement links TRBV2 to TRBJ2-3, with D maybe TRBD1 (6 bases). Trimming shortened V by 6 bases and J by 1 base, and 11 bases separated the two germline ends. The CDR3 sequence is 14 residues long. Germline values: CDR1 SNHLY, CDR2 FYNNEI. CDR3 DNA: TGTGCCAGCAGGGTAACAGGGCGCACAGATACGCAGTATTTT. It translates to CASRVTGRTDTQYF.

The CDR3 region has the DNA TGTGCCAGCAGCTTGGATCTTGGAGGGAGGGGCTACGAGCAGTACTTC. Translation: CASSLDLGGRGYEQYF. J is TRBJ2-7 and V is TRBV5-4, with TRBD2 matching over 7 bases. The ends lost 0 bases at V and 3 bases at J; junction bases unmatched: 9. CDR3 length equals 16 residues. Looked up from germline, CDR1 is SGHNT and CDR2 is YYREEE (reference sequence).

CDR3 protein: CASSRSGLAGPIGHTDTQYF. Written as DNA, the CDR3 is TGTGCCAGCAGCCGCTCGGGACTAGCGGGACCAATCGGCCACACAGATACGCAGTATTTT. J is TRBJ2-3 and V is TRBV4-2; 13 bases agree with TRBD2. CDR1 is LGHNA, CDR2 YNFKEQ, per germline. J lost 2 bases, V lost 4 bases, and 15 bases had no gene match. CDR3 length equals 20 residues.

This clone was observed a few times. This chain connects TRBV11-1 to TRBJ1-2; D might be TRBD1 (5 bases). The length of the CDR3 is 13 residues. With 5 bases removed from V and 3 bases from J, the gap between germline ends came to 10 bases. Germline CDR1 and CDR2: SGHAT and FQDESV (reference sequence). CDR3 nucleotide sequence: TGTGCCAGCAGCCCGGGACTCGACTATGGCTACACCTTC. Its protein is CASSPGLDYGYTF.

The chain combines TRBV7-2 with TRBJ1-3; D is undetermined. CDR1 SGHTA and CDR2 FQGNSA come from the germline V gene. This CDR3 is built from 14 residues. Between the trimmed V and J ends, which lost 2 bases and 7 bases, there was a span of 12 bases. CDR3 sequence: CASSLRGLGNTIYF. CDR3 sequence (DNA): TGTGCCAGCAGCTTACGAGGGCTCGGGAACACCATATATTTT.

The V call is TRBV7-3, the J call TRBJ1-1; possible D gene TRBD1, 5 bases. CDR1 and CDR2 from the germline V gene are SGHTA and FQGTGA. The CDR3 is 15 amino acids. V lost 0 bases and J lost 5, with 13 bases in between. The CDR3 region has the DNA TGTGCCAGCAGCTTAACGGCCGGGGGAGGGACTGAAGCTTTCTTT. Translation: CASSLTAGGGTEAFF.

This chain uses TRBV7-9 with TRBJ1-1; tentatively, D is TRBD1 (6 bases). Trimming stripped 3 bases from V and 3 bases from J, with 14 bases between. The germline gives CDR1 SEHNR, CDR2 FQNEAQ (reference sequence). CDR3 length: 15 amino acids. The CDR3 spells CASSFQQGGDTEAFF. The CDR3 DNA reads TGTGCCAGCAGCTTCCAACAGGGAGGGGACACTGAAGCTTTCTTT.

In nucleotides, the CDR3 is TGTGCCAGCAGTGACTCACTAGCGGGAGAGCAGTACTTC. Encoded protein: CASSDSLAGEQYF. This chain uses TRBV6-4 with TRBJ2-7; TRBD2 agrees at 10 bases. The germline CDR1 and CDR2 sequences are MRHNA and SNTAGT. The CDR3 has 13 amino acids. V lost 0 bases and J lost 7; bases outside the gene matches: 0.

The rearrangement joins TRBV7-9 to TRBJ2-3, with 7 bases that match TRBD2. The CDR3 consists of 14 residues. Germline values: CDR1 SEHNR, CDR2 FQNEAQ (reference sequence). Trimming at V came to 4 bases and at J to 2 bases, leaving 3 bases not matched to a gene. Written as DNA, the CDR3 is TGTGCCAGCAGCTCGACTAGCCCCACAGATACGCAGTATTTT. Its translation: CASSSTSPTDTQYF.

This chain's CDR3 is CASSSTDRGFDEQYF. CDR3 DNA: TGTGCCAGCAGTTCGACGGACAGGGGTTTCGACGAGCAGTACTTC. V and J are TRBV6-5 and TRBJ2-7, with 9 bases lining up with TRBD1. The V and J ends lost 4 bases and 5 bases, in that order; junction bases with no gene match: 9. CDR3 length equals 15 residues. Germline V gene lookup returns CDR1 MNHEY and CDR2 SVGAGI.

V and J are TRBV4-1 and TRBJ2-1, with 9 bases that match TRBD2. Trimming cost V 1 base and J 0 bases; bases outside gene matches: 10. Germline V gene sequence: CDR1 MGHRA, CDR2 YSYEKL. CDR3 length equals 19 residues. DNA for the CDR3: TGCGCCAGCAGCCAAGGGAACTTAGCGGGAGCTGGCTCCTACAATGAGCAGTTCTTC. Translation: CASSQGNLAGAGSYNEQFF.

The chain has TRBV4-2 and TRBJ2-1; D unresolved. Trimming pared 4 bases from V and 5 bases from J, leaving 15 bases between. Germline values: CDR1 LGHNA, CDR2 YNFKEQ. The CDR3 is 15 residues long. CDR3 loop: CASSLQSGQDNEQFF. The CDR3 DNA sequence: TGTGCCAGCAGCCTCCAGTCTGGTCAAGACAATGAGCAGTTCTTC.